This TCR beta chain was documented in a study of blood T cell repertoires in COVID-19. In the original processing: Quantification of nucleated cells was approximated via reference gene primer amplification. Using immunoSEQ multiplex PCR, the repertoire was profiled, and TCRdb retains in-frame clones only, with some absent. V, J and clone size are those of that table, while D and trimming were read from the DNA. The table lists over 85,000 clones, around nine tenths of them singletons, with around 4.9% in the top ten. The receptor was isolated from a woman at least 80 years old with active COVID-19. Sample: peripheral blood.

In DNA, the CDR3 is TGTGCCAGCAGCGTAGAAGGAGTATCCTACGAGCAGTACTTC. The encoded protein is CASSVEGVSYEQYF. The V gene is TRBV9, the J gene TRBJ2-7; D uncertain. Trimming shortened V by 0 bases and J by 1 base, and 8 bases separated the two germline ends. The germline gives CDR1 SGDLS, CDR2 YYNGEE. CDR3 length equals 14 residues.